What follows are 24 T cell receptor beta chains derived from one specimen sequenced in a study of T-cell reconstitution after alpha-beta-depleted transplantation in children. Researchers prepared the TCRbeta library using unique molecular identifiers, the study reports. TCRdb recomputed calls from the PCR reads with MiXCR, one row per CDR3 protein. The sample gives 80,000 to 100,000 distinct CDR3 sequences, 20% to 25% of which show up once; over 20% is in the top ten. The starting material was PBMCs, obtained before TCRalphabeta/CD19-depleted stem cell transplant. The receptors originated from a boy aged 2 to 10 with acute lymphoblastic leukemia, due to receive a stem cell transplant.

This clonotype has a handful of counts. The rearrangement joins TRBV6-1 to TRBJ2-1; 7 bases line up with TRBD1. This CDR3 is built from 15 residues. CDR1 is MNHNS and CDR2 is SASEGT in the germline V gene. J lost 3 bases, V lost 5 bases, and 7 bases had no gene match. CDR3 sequence (DNA): TGTGCCAGCAGTCCGGACAGGAGGCGCTACAATGAGCAGTTCTTC. Protein: CASSPDRRRYNEQFF.

Only a few counts were recorded for this clonotype. J is TRBJ2-7 and V is TRBV6-1, with D hard to call. Trimming left V 6 bases short and J 5 bases short, with 17 bases between. CDR1 and CDR2 from the germline V gene are MNHNS and SASEGT. This CDR3 is 14 amino acids long. The CDR3: CASSSNSAVNEQYF. DNA for the CDR3: TGTGCCAGCAGCTCCAATTCCGCGGTCAACGAGCAGTACTTC.

This CDR3 reads CASSPTGYVSFF. CDR3 in DNA: TGTGCCAGCAGTCCGACAGGGTATGTATCTTTCTTT. The V gene is TRBV12-3 or TRBV12-4, the J gene TRBJ1-1; TRBD1 agrees at 7 bases. The ends lost 5 bases at V and 12 bases at J; junction bases unmatched: 9. The CDR3 is made up of 12 amino acids.

This clonotype was seen more than once but under ten times. The chain recombines TRBV10-1 with TRBJ2-1; 9 bases align to TRBD2. V trimming: 2 bases; J trimming: 8 bases; junction bases outside the gene matches: 4. Germline values: CDR1 WNHNN, CDR2 SYGVQD (reference sequence). The CDR3 spans 14 residues. CDR3 in amino acids: CASSEGGRADEQFF. The CDR3 DNA is TGCGCCAGCAGTGAGGGCGGGAGGGCCGATGAGCAGTTCTTC.

V and J are TRBV4-1 and TRBJ2-1, with D tentatively TRBD2 (6 bases). The CDR3 totals 17 residues. Between the trimmed V and J ends, which lost 4 bases and 9 bases, there was a span of 25 bases. Germline V gene data show CDR1 as MGHRA and CDR2 as YSYEKL. Here the CDR3 DNA reads TGCGCCAGCAGCCCAACCGCCGAGCGGAGGGGAGCGTCTGAGCAGTTCTTC. This codes for CASSPTAERRGASEQFF.

The V and J genes are TRBV12-3 or TRBV12-4 and TRBJ2-3; TRBD2 matches 11 bases. The length of the CDR3 is 15 residues. V trimming: 8 bases; J trimming: 4 bases; junction bases outside the gene matches: 8. Written as DNA, the CDR3 is TGTGCCAGCGGGATAGCGGGAGGGCCGTCAGATACGCAGTATTTT. The encoded protein is CASGIAGGPSDTQYF.

This clonotype was picked up a small number of times. The V call is TRBV11-2, the J call TRBJ2-5; 13 bases agree with TRBD2. V lost 3 bases, J lost 7 bases, and 5 bases stayed unmatched. This CDR3 has 15 residues. Germline V gene sequence: CDR1 SGHAT, CDR2 FQNNGV. DNA of the CDR3: TGTGCCAGCAGCTTCCCACTAGCGGGAGGGGGGACCCAGTACTTC. Its translation: CASSFPLAGGGTQYF.

This clonotype was counted at least ten times. This chain connects TRBV6-5 to TRBJ2-1; TRBD2 might be the D (5 bases). The CDR3 contains 13 residues. V was pared by 2 bases and J by 3 bases, with 5 bases between. The germline gives CDR1 MNHEY, CDR2 SVGAGI. This CDR3 reads CASSYRDYNEQFF. The CDR3 nucleotides are TGTGCCAGCAGTTACCGGGACTACAATGAGCAGTTCTTC.

This clonotype was recorded many times. The chain links TRBV20-1 to TRBJ2-7; 7 nucleotides line up with TRBD1. Trimming cost V 2 bases and J 3 bases; bases outside gene matches: 4. The CDR3 spans 13 residues. In germline, CDR1 is DFQATT, CDR2 SNEGSKA (reference sequence). This chain's CDR3 is CSARTGVHYEQYF. The CDR3 DNA reads as TGCAGTGCTAGAACAGGGGTCCACTACGAGCAGTACTTC.

This clonotype was recorded only once. The chain links TRBV10-3 to TRBJ2-3, with D unresolved. This CDR3 contains 13 residues. V was clipped by 4 bases and J by 3 bases, with 8 bases between them. Germline CDR1 and CDR2: ENHRY and SYGVKD. The chain's CDR3 is CAISVMGTDTQYF. As DNA, the CDR3 is TGTGCCATCAGTGTGATGGGGACAGATACGCAGTATTTT.

This clonotype was found many times. V is TRBV5-6 and J is TRBJ2-1, with TRBD2 as a possible D gene (5 bases). Trimming cost V 0 bases and J 10 bases, with 8 bases left between them. The V gene's germline CDR1 is SGHDT and CDR2 YYEEEE. The CDR3 totals 12 residues. CDR3 DNA: TGTGCCAGCAGCTTGGGCCCGGGGGAGCAGTTCTTC. Translated: CASSLGPGEQFF.

The chain joins TRBV7-2 to TRBJ2-7; D is perhaps TRBD1 or TRBD2 (7 bases each). Germline assignment: CDR1 SGHTA and CDR2 FQGNSA. CDR3 length: 16 residues. V lost 5 bases and J lost 3, with 20 bases in between. Here the CDR3 reads CASSPGGGGRFYEQYF. For the CDR3, the DNA is TGTGCCAGCAGCCCAGGGGGAGGGGGCAGGTTCTACGAGCAGTACTTC.

V gene TRBV11-2 combines with J gene TRBJ2-7; D gene uncertain. V dropped 4 bases and J dropped 4 bases, with 11 bases sitting between them. The germline V gene encodes CDR1 SGHAT and CDR2 FQNNGV. This CDR3 region has 13 residues. CDR3 coding DNA: TGTGCCAGCAGCTCCTTCGACATTTACGAGCAGTACTTC. Its translation: CASSSFDIYEQYF.

The J gene is TRBJ2-5, the V gene TRBV5-5, with 7 bases lining up with TRBD1. The germline gives CDR1 SGHKS, CDR2 YYEKEE (reference sequence). The CDR3 length is 15 residues. The trim removed 0 bases at V and 5 bases at J, leaving 7 bases unmatched. The CDR3 bases are TGTGCCAGCAGCTTGGGGACAGGTCAAAAGGAGACCCAGTACTTC. It specifies CASSLGTGQKETQYF.

This clonotype was detected a few times. This chain joins TRBV27 and TRBJ2-5, with a tentative D call TRBD2 (5 bases). CDR1 and CDR2 (germline): MNHEY, SMNVEV (reference sequence). The CDR3 extends over 13 amino acids. Trimming left V 5 bases short and J 7 bases short, with 14 bases between. The DNA for the CDR3 is TGTGCCAGCAGTCTGAAGCGGCTAGGGACCCAGTACTTC. It is translated as CASSLKRLGTQYF.

This clonotype was counted between two and nine times. This sequence joins TRBV20-1 and TRBJ2-2; 7 bases are shared with TRBD1. Germline values: CDR1 DFQATT, CDR2 SNEGSKA (reference sequence). CDR3 size: 15 residues. The ends lost 0 bases at V and 3 bases at J; junction bases unmatched: 4. This CDR3 reads CSARDPGQDTGELFF. CDR3 coding DNA: TGCAGTGCTAGAGATCCCGGACAGGACACCGGGGAGCTGTTTTTT.

This clonotype was observed a few times. The rearrangement links TRBV20-1 to TRBJ1-5; maybe TRBD1 (6 bases). The length of the CDR3 is 16 residues. The germline V gene encodes CDR1 DFQATT and CDR2 SNEGSKA (reference sequence). Trimming cost V 0 bases and J 0 bases, with 12 bases left between them. This chain's CDR3 is CSARDVGQYSNQPQHF. The DNA for the CDR3 is TGCAGTGCTAGAGATGTAGGACAGTATAGCAATCAGCCCCAGCATTTT.

The V call is TRBV5-1, the J call TRBJ2-1; perhaps D is TRBD1 or TRBD2 (7 bases each). V was shortened by 2 bases and J by 0 bases, with 27 bases between the two germline ends. The CDR3 has 21 residues. Germline V CDR1 and CDR2: SGHRS, YFSETQ. The CDR3 nucleotides are TGCGCCAGCAGCTTAGGACTAGGGGGCTTGTGGGGAACTGACTCCTACAATGAGCAGTTCTTC. Translated, it gives CASSLGLGGLWGTDSYNEQFF.

V and J are TRBV9 and TRBJ1-2; 8 bases fit TRBD1. Per the germline V gene, CDR1 is SGDLS and CDR2 is YYNGEE. This CDR3 spans 16 amino acids. Germline trimming cut 0 bases from V and 0 bases from J; bases unmatched to any gene: 4. In DNA, the CDR3 is TGTGCCAGCAGCGTAGCGGGACAGGAAGCTAACTATGGCTACACCTTC. Protein product: CASSVAGQEANYGYTF.

The rearrangement joins TRBV28 to TRBJ2-7, with TRBD1 matching over 10 bases. Losses at the gene ends were 6 bases for V and 4 bases for J; bases not matched to a gene: 3. CDR1 MDHEN and CDR2 SYDVKM come from the germline V gene. This CDR3 contains 13 residues. The CDR3 reads CASRGTGEYEQYF. The DNA for the CDR3 is TGTGCCAGCAGGGGGACAGGGGAGTACGAGCAGTACTTC.

This clonotype was counted only a few times. The chain joins TRBV5-1 to TRBJ2-3; no clear D. The tail of the sequence fits TRBJ1-5 better, so the J call may be wrong. CDR1 is SGHRS and CDR2 is YFSETQ in the germline V gene. The CDR3 is 15 residues long. The CDR3 DNA sequence: TGCGCCAGCAGCATAACTAGCCTTAGCACAGATACGCAGCATTTT. Translation: CASSITSLSTDTQHF.

The rearrangement links TRBV5-1 to TRBJ1-5; TRBD1 might be the D (6 bases). This CDR3 is 14 amino acids long. V shed 10 bases and J shed 4 bases, with 18 bases lying between them. CDR1 SGHRS and CDR2 YFSETQ come from the germline V gene. CDR3 in DNA: TGCGCCTCCAGCGAGGGGGGGGTAAATCAGCCCCAGCATTTT. Its translation is CASSEGGVNQPQHF.

Here the CDR3 DNA reads TGTGCCAGCAGTCCATCAGATGAAGAGCAGTTCTTC. This translates into CASSPSDEEQFF. V usage is TRBV6-2 or TRBV6-3 and J usage is TRBJ2-1; D remains ambiguous. V lost 5 bases and J lost 10, with 12 bases in between. The CDR3 runs to 12 residues. CDR1 and CDR2 (germline): MNHEY, SVGEGT.

The chain links TRBV27 to TRBJ2-5; D unresolved. From germline, CDR1 is MNHEY and CDR2 SMNVEV (reference sequence). Trimming took off 4 bases at V and 3 bases at J, with 9 bases between the two ends. This CDR3 comprises 13 residues. CDR3 DNA sequence: TGTGCCAGCAGTTCTAGGCGGAAAGAGACCCAGTACTTC. The encoded protein is CASSSRRKETQYF.